This is a list of T cell receptor beta chains from one sample in a study of identical twins. In TCRdb, the 5' RACE reads were re-called with MiXCR into one record per CDR3 protein. Among 690,000 or so distinct CDR3 sequences listed, 8.5% to 9.5% were seen once. Another study also made use of these data, one on yellow fever vaccine responses in identical twins.

Sample: PBMCs. Source of these receptors: a woman between 18 and 29 years old in good health. CDR3s include the opening cysteine and the closing phenylalanine or tryptophan. A D gene is named only where the DNA matches it firmly. Only some rows state a clone size, as once, few, many or a class for expanded clones.

j_call: TRBJ1-1
clone_size: few
v_call: TRBV3-1
d_call: TRBD1
cdr3_nt: TGTGCCAGCAGCCAATCTGACAGGGAGAACACTGAAGCTTTCTTT
cdr3_aa: CASSQSDRENTEAFF

j_call: TRBJ1-4
clone_size: -
v_call: TRBV7-8
d_call: -
cdr3_nt: TGTGCCAGCAGCTTTTGGGGTTGGACTGGAGGGGTTGCAACTAATGAAAAACTGTTTTTT
cdr3_aa: CASSFWGWTGGVATNEKLFF

j_call: TRBJ2-2
clone_size: -
v_call: TRBV28
d_call: TRBD2
cdr3_nt: TGTGCCAGCAGTTTGATAACTAGCGTAGGCACCGGGGAGCTGTTTTTT
cdr3_aa: CASSLITSVGTGELFF

j_call: TRBJ2-4
clone_size: once
v_call: TRBV12-3/TRBV12-4
d_call: -
cdr3_nt: TGTGCCAGCAGTTTTTCGGCAGGGGGGGGGAGTATTCAGTACTTC
cdr3_aa: CASSFSAGGGSIQYF

j_call: TRBJ2-5
clone_size: -
v_call: TRBV11-2
d_call: -
cdr3_nt: TGTGCCAGCAGCTTGGCGCTCCGACGGCAAGAGACCCAGTACTTC
cdr3_aa: CASSLALRRQETQYF

j_call: TRBJ2-3
clone_size: -
v_call: TRBV6-5
d_call: -
cdr3_nt: TGTGCCAGCAAGATCGCAGATACGCAGTATTTT
cdr3_aa: CASKIADTQYF

j_call: TRBJ1-1
clone_size: once
v_call: TRBV30
d_call: -
cdr3_nt: TGTGCCTGGGACGTCCTCGTAGGGACTGAAGCTTTCTTT
cdr3_aa: CAWDVLVGTEAFF

j_call: TRBJ2-7
clone_size: many
v_call: TRBV20-1
d_call: -
cdr3_nt: TGCAGTGCTAGAGATTTTCAAGGGCCGACCGAGCAGTACTTC
cdr3_aa: CSARDFQGPTEQYF

j_call: TRBJ2-5
clone_size: -
v_call: TRBV5-6
d_call: -
cdr3_nt: TGTGCCAGCAGCTGGGGGGTGGACCAGGGAAGAGAGACCCAGTACTTC
cdr3_aa: CASSWGVDQGRETQYF

j_call: TRBJ1-5
clone_size: -
v_call: TRBV10-3
d_call: TRBD1
cdr3_nt: TGTGCCATCAGTGAGACAGGGGGTCAGCCCCAGCATTTT
cdr3_aa: CAISETGGQPQHF

j_call: TRBJ2-7
clone_size: -
v_call: TRBV29-1
d_call: -
cdr3_nt: TGCAGCGTTGAGCTGCTAAGGGGCCGCGGTTATGACGAGCAGTACTTC
cdr3_aa: CSVELLRGRGYDEQYF

j_call: TRBJ2-7
clone_size: few
v_call: TRBV20-1
d_call: TRBD2
cdr3_nt: TGCAGTGCTGGACTAGCGAATTCCTACGAGCAGTACTTC
cdr3_aa: CSAGLANSYEQYF

j_call: TRBJ2-1
clone_size: many
v_call: TRBV24-1
d_call: -
cdr3_nt: TGTGCCACCAGTGATCCGAGTAACCGCTACAATGAGCAGTTCTTC
cdr3_aa: CATSDPSNRYNEQFF

j_call: TRBJ1-2
clone_size: -
v_call: TRBV12-3/TRBV12-4
d_call: -
cdr3_nt: TGTGCCAGCAGTTTTGGCAGGGGTAACTATGGCTACACCTTC
cdr3_aa: CASSFGRGNYGYTF

j_call: TRBJ1-4
clone_size: many
v_call: TRBV7-9
d_call: -
cdr3_nt: TGTGCCAGCAGCTTAGACAGGTCGGCTGAAAAACTGTTTTTT
cdr3_aa: CASSLDRSAEKLFF

j_call: TRBJ2-4
clone_size: -
v_call: TRBV7-9
d_call: -
cdr3_nt: TGTGCCAGCAGGATGGGAGGCGAAAACATTCAGTACTTC
cdr3_aa: CASRMGGENIQYF

j_call: TRBJ2-7
clone_size: -
v_call: TRBV12-3/TRBV12-4
d_call: -
cdr3_nt: TGTGCCAGCAGTTTTAGTTCGGACAGATCCTACGAGCAGTACTTC
cdr3_aa: CASSFSSDRSYEQYF

j_call: TRBJ1-1
clone_size: -
v_call: TRBV29-1
d_call: -
cdr3_nt: TGCAGCACCATACAGGGCACCGGGAACACTGAAGCTTTCTTT
cdr3_aa: CSTIQGTGNTEAFF